This T cell receptor beta chain was sequenced during a study of CD8 T cells in ankylosing spondylitis. Notes on this clonotype: A single base separates this from a much larger clone, so it may be a read error.

TCRdb reanalysed the 5' RACE reads using MiXCR and keeps one entry per CDR3 protein. The sample holds 200,000 to 300,000 distinct CDR3 sequences; around 9.2% are singletons and the top ten take 6.8%. Germline CDR1 reads LGHNA; CDR2 reads YSLEER. The CDR3 spans 14 residues. The sequence was obtained from a male donor with ankylosing spondylitis or in good health (not recorded which). Sequenced material: blood, either unsorted or a sorted T cell fraction (not recorded which). The chain uses TRBV4-3 and TRBJ2-1; possible D gene TRBD2, 5 bases. As DNA, the CDR3 is TGCGCCAGCGCCACGGACTTCGGGCACAATAAGCAGTTCTTC. Residues: CASATDFGHNKQFF.